This T cell receptor beta chain derives from a study of blood T cell repertoires in COVID-19. Study as a whole: Sites across the United States, Italy and Spain contributed samples from acute and convalescent COVID-19. Sample material is recorded as cDNA or gDNA derived from T cells, B-cell-depleted T cells, or PBMCs.

In the authors' methods: It was from reference gene primer amplification that nucleated cell counts were estimated. The table came from immunoSEQ multiplex PCR; TCRdb's copy has only in-frame clones and leaves some out. The V and J calls and clone size are taken from that table; D and trimming were inferred from the DNA. The sample carries around 240,000 clones, approximately 84% recorded once. V was pared by 2 bases and J by 0 bases, with 4 bases of the junction left unmatched. From germline, CDR1 is MGHRA and CDR2 YSYEKL. CDR3 length equals 17 residues. Specimen: peripheral blood. The sequence derives from a young woman who had recovered from COVID-19. The chain couples TRBV4-1 to TRBJ2-2; 9 nucleotides align to TRBD1. CDR3 nucleotide sequence: TGCGCCAGCAGCCAAACCAGGACAGGGGCGAACACCGGGGAGCTGTTTTTT. It codes for CASSQTRTGANTGELFF.